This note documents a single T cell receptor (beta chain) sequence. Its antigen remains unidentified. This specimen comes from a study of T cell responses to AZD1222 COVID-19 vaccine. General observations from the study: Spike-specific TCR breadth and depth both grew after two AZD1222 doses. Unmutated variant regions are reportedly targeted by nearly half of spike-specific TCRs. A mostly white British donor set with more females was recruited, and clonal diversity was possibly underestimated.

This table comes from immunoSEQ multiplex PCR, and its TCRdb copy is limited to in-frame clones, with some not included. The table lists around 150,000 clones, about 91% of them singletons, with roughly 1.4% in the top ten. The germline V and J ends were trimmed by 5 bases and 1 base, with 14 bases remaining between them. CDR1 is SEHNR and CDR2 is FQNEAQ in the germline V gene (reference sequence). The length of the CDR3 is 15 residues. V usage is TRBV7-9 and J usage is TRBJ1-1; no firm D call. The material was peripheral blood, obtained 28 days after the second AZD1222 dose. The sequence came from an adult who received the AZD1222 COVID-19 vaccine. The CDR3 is CASSPRGLTNTEAFF. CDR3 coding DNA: TGTGCCAGCAGCCCACGGGGATTGACGAACACTGAAGCTTTCTTT.